This T cell receptor (beta chain) comes out of a study of cytomegalovirus exposure and HLA in healthy donors. Use of 60 Vbeta and 13 Jbeta primers characterized the PCR. Generated by immunoSEQ multiplex PCR, the TCRdb table keeps only in-frame clones and is missing some. The profile shows approximately 110,000 clones, roughly 66% of them singletons. CDR1 and CDR2 from the germline V gene are MDHEN and SYDVKM. With 6 bases clipped from V and 4 bases from J, the junction kept 8 bases outside the gene matches. This CDR3 is 15 amino acids long. Sequenced: PBMCs. The sequence was collected from a woman aged 25-40 years in good health and CMV-seronegative. The chain carries TRBV28 and TRBJ1-2; 10 bases fit TRBD1. CDR3 sequence: CASRTRDRGIYGYTF. The CDR3 coding sequence is TGTGCCAGCAGAACACGGGACAGGGGTATCTATGGCTACACCTTC.